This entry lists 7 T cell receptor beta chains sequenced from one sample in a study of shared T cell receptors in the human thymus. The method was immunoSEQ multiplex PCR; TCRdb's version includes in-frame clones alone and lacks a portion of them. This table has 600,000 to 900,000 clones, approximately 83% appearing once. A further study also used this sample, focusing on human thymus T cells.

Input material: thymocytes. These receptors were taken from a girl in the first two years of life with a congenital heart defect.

CDR3 bases: TGCGCCAGCAGCCGTGACAGCTACTATGGCTACACCTTC. It yields the protein CASSRDSYYGYTF. The chain combines TRBV5-1 with TRBJ1-2; a possible D gene is TRBD1 (5 bases). The germline V gene has CDR1 SGHRS and CDR2 YFSETQ. The CDR3 is 13 amino acids. With 4 bases removed from V and 3 bases from J, the gap between germline ends came to 10 bases.

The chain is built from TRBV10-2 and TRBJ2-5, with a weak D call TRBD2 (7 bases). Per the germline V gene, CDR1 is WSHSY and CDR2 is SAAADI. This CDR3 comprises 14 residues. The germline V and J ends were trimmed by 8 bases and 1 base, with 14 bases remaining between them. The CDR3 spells CASRSAGAQETQYF. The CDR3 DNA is TGCGCCAGCCGGTCGGCGGGGGCCCAAGAGACCCAGTACTTC.

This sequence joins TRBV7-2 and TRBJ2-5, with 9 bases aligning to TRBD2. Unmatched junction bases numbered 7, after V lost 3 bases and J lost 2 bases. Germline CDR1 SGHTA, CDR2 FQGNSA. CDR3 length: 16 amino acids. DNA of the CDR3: TGTGCCAGCAGCTTTCGGGCTAGCGGGGCTCAAGAGACCCAGTACTTC. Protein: CASSFRASGAQETQYF.

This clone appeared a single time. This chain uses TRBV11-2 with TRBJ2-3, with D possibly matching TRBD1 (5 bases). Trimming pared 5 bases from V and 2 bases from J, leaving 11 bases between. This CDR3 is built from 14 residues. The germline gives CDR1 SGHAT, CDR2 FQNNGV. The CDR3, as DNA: TGTGCCAGCAGCCAACAGGTGACCACAGATACGCAGTATTTT. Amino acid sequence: CASSQQVTTDTQYF.

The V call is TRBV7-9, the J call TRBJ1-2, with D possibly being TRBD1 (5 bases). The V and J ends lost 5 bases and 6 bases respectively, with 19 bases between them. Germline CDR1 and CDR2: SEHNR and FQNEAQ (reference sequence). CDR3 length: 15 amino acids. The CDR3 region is CASSQWDPPGDGYTF. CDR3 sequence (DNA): TGTGCCAGCAGCCAATGGGACCCTCCGGGGGATGGCTACACCTTC.

CDR3 region: CASSVEALGGAANYGYTF. CDR3 DNA: TGTGCCAGCAGCGTAGAGGCCCTGGGAGGGGCGGCTAACTATGGCTACACCTTC. V and J are TRBV9 and TRBJ1-2, with a tentative D call TRBD1 (5 bases). Germline V gives CDR1 SGDLS, CDR2 YYNGEE. V shed 0 bases and J shed 0 bases, with 18 bases lying between them. The CDR3 spans 18 residues.

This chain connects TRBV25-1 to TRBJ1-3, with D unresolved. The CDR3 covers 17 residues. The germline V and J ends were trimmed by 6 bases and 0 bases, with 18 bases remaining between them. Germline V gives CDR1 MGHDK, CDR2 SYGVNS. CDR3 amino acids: CASSHHSGRSSGNTIYF. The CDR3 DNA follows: TGTGCCAGCAGCCACCATTCCGGGAGGAGCTCTGGAAACACCATATATTTT.